A single sample is the source of the 27 T cell receptor beta chains below, sequenced in a study of blood T cell repertoires in COVID-19. Sequencing was performed with immunoSEQ multiplex PCR; in TCRdb, only in-frame clones are kept and a portion is missing. The sample yields approximately 430,000 clones, 70% to 90% seen once. Material for sequencing was peripheral blood. Source of these receptors: a woman between 25 and 40 years old with active or convalescent COVID-19.

This chain connects TRBV9 to TRBJ1-1; weak D call: TRBD1 (5 bases). The germline V gene has CDR1 SGDLS and CDR2 YYNGEE. There are 14 residues in the CDR3. Trimming took off 1 base at V and 1 base at J, with 8 bases between the two ends. The CDR3: CASSVTGTNTEAFF. CDR3 bases: TGTGCCAGCAGCGTAACAGGAACGAACACTGAAGCTTTCTTT.

CDR3 DNA: TGTGCCAGCTCACCAGGGACAGGGGAAAGTTATGGCTACACCTTC. It is translated as CASSPGTGESYGYTF. The rearrangement links TRBV18 to TRBJ1-2; 10 positions match TRBD1. With V trimmed by 2 bases and J by 5 bases, 5 bases remained unmatched. The CDR3 has 15 residues. In germline, CDR1 is KGHSH, CDR2 LQKENI.

This clone was recorded once. The V gene is TRBV3-1 (or the pseudogene TRBV3-2), the J gene TRBJ2-5; 8 bases are a match to TRBD2. The J segment lost 4 bases and the V segment lost 4 bases, leaving 8 bases of the junction unmatched. CDR1 is LGHDT, CDR2 YNNKEL, per germline (reference sequence). The CDR3 runs 15 residues. CDR3 nucleotides: TGTGCCAGCAGCCCGGGGAGTAGCGGGGCAGAGACCCAGTACTTC. Translating gives CASSPGSSGAETQYF.

The rearrangement uses TRBV3-1 (or the pseudogene TRBV3-2) and TRBJ1-1; weak D call: TRBD1 (5 bases). Germline CDR1 reads LGHDT; CDR2 reads YNNKEL (reference sequence). The V and J ends lost 1 base and 1 base respectively, with 7 bases between them. The length of the CDR3 is 14 residues. The CDR3 nucleotides read TGTGCCAGCAGCCAAGTTCAGGGGAACACTGAAGCTTTCTTT. Protein: CASSQVQGNTEAFF.

This rearrangement joins TRBV19 to TRBJ1-1, with D tentatively TRBD1 (5 bases). The germline V gene has CDR1 LNHDA and CDR2 SQIVND (reference sequence). The CDR3 runs 13 residues. With 5 bases removed from V and 7 bases from J, the gap between germline ends came to 14 bases. The CDR3 spells CASSPGGVGEAFF. CDR3 sequence (DNA): TGTGCCAGTAGTCCCGGGGGGGTCGGTGAAGCTTTCTTT.

The CDR3 loop reads CASSQLNTDTQYF. In nucleotides, the CDR3 is TGCGCCAGCAGCCAACTTAACACAGATACGCAGTATTTT. V is TRBV4-1 and J is TRBJ2-3; no clear D. This CDR3 contains 13 residues. Trimming cost V 2 bases and J 2 bases, with 5 bases left between them. The germline CDR1 and CDR2 sequences are MGHRA and YSYEKL.

The chain is built from TRBV4-1 and TRBJ1-1; tentative D call: TRBD1 (5 bases). The V gene lost 1 base and the J gene lost 6 bases, with 18 bases spanning the gap. The CDR3 is made up of 16 amino acids. Germline CDR1 is MGHRA and CDR2 is YSYEKL. As DNA, the CDR3 is TGCGCCAGCAGCCAAGCGCCCTTGGGGGGAAGGGCTGAAGCTTTCTTT. It encodes CASSQAPLGGRAEAFF.

This clone was counted a few times. The chain recombines TRBV25-1 with TRBJ1-6; no reliable D call. Trimming left V 2 bases short and J 5 bases short, with 10 bases between. Germline assignment: CDR1 MGHDK and CDR2 SYGVNS. This CDR3 has 15 amino acids. This CDR3 is CASSEGSGNNSPLHF. CDR3 DNA sequence: TGTGCCAGCAGTGAAGGGTCGGGGAATAATTCACCCCTCCACTTT.

The CDR3 spells CASSLSTPSGKSTDTQYF. DNA for the CDR3: TGTGCCAGTAGCCTCAGCACACCTAGCGGGAAGAGCACAGATACGCAGTATTTT. The rearrangement links TRBV19 to TRBJ2-3; 9 positions agree with TRBD2. The germline V gene encodes CDR1 LNHDA and CDR2 SQIVND (reference sequence). The CDR3 consists of 18 residues. V lost 6 bases, J lost 0 bases, and 13 bases stayed unmatched.

V is TRBV3-1 (or the pseudogene TRBV3-2) and J is TRBJ1-5; D ambiguous. The CDR3 has 15 amino acids. Germline lookup yields CDR1 LGHDT and CDR2 YNNKEL (reference sequence). V lost 1 base and J lost 7, with 14 bases in between. CDR3 amino acids: CASSQGASDRQPQHF. DNA for the CDR3: TGTGCCAGCAGCCAAGGAGCGTCCGACCGGCAGCCCCAGCATTTT.

The rearrangement joins TRBV4-1 to TRBJ1-1; D is possibly TRBD1 (5 bases). CDR3 size: 16 residues. Between the trimmed V and J ends, which lost 1 base and 2 bases, there was a span of 14 bases. Germline V gene sequence: CDR1 MGHRA, CDR2 YSYEKL. The CDR3 region has the DNA TGCGCCAGCAGCCAAGGCCTCAGGGAAGTCAACACTGAAGCTTTCTTT. This translates into CASSQGLREVNTEAFF.

V gene TRBV6-5 combines with J gene TRBJ1-3; D is perhaps TRBD1 (5 bases). CDR1 MNHEY and CDR2 SVGAGI come from the germline V gene. The V end lost 7 bases, the J end lost 0 bases, and 13 bases lay between the germline ends. CDR3 length: 15 residues. CDR3 protein: CASMQGPPSGNTIYF. CDR3 nucleotide sequence: TGTGCCAGCATGCAGGGCCCTCCCTCTGGAAACACCATATATTTT.

This clone showed up just a few times. This sequence joins TRBV10-1 and TRBJ2-7; D possibly corresponds to TRBD1 (5 bases). Germline V lookup: CDR1 WNHNN, CDR2 SYGVQD (reference sequence). The CDR3 loop spans 13 amino acids. V was trimmed by 9 bases and J by 7 bases, leaving 19 bases between them. In DNA form, the CDR3 reads TGCGCCAGTACCTTATGGACACCGGAGGAGCAGTACTTC. Translation: CASTLWTPEEQYF.

This clone was recorded once. This rearrangement joins TRBV19 to TRBJ2-3; a weak D match, TRBD2 (5 bases). The CDR3 covers 16 residues. Trimming left V 7 bases short and J 0 bases short, with 17 bases between. Germline lookup yields CDR1 LNHDA and CDR2 SQIVND (reference sequence). The chain's CDR3 is CASTPGRAISTDTQYF. The CDR3 nucleotides are TGTGCCAGTACTCCTGGGAGAGCGATTAGCACAGATACGCAGTATTTT.

This clone was seen just once. V usage is TRBV3-1 (or the pseudogene TRBV3-2) and J usage is TRBJ1-2; 10 nucleotides agree with TRBD1. J was trimmed by 12 bases and V by 5 bases; bases with no gene match: 9. The germline gives CDR1 LGHDT, CDR2 YNNKEL (reference sequence). The CDR3 has 13 residues. CDR3 protein: CASSADRGRDHTF. The CDR3 coding sequence is TGTGCCAGCAGCGCAGACAGGGGGCGCGATCACACCTTC.

V is TRBV2 and J is TRBJ1-1; TRBD1 is a possible D gene (6 bases). CDR1 is SNHLY and CDR2 is FYNNEI in the germline V gene. The ends were cut back, 6 bases at V and 7 bases at J, with 9 bases in the middle. The CDR3 has 11 residues. Here the CDR3 DNA reads TGTGCCAGCAGCGGACAGCTTGAAGCTTTCTTT. Its translation is CASSGQLEAFF.

This clone was observed a single time. The V call is TRBV18, the J call TRBJ1-5; perhaps TRBD1 as D (6 bases). CDR3 length: 13 residues. Deletions cut 8 bases from V and 5 bases from J, with 13 bases between. Germline CDR1 KGHSH, CDR2 LQKENI. DNA of the CDR3: TGTGCCAGCACAGGGACCACTGATCAGCCCCAGCATTTT. Translated: CASTGTTDQPQHF.

About this clone: A read error may account for a junction end that differs from germline. The V and J genes are TRBV3-1 (or the pseudogene TRBV3-2) and TRBJ2-1, with a weak D call TRBD2 (5 bases). This CDR3 spans 15 amino acids. Germline V gene data show CDR1 as LGHDT and CDR2 as YNNKEL (reference sequence). The CDR3 nucleotides are TGTGCCAGCAGACAAGTTGGTGCTAGCCTCAATGAGCAGTTCTTC. This sequence encodes CASRQVGASLNEQFF.

CDR3 loop: CASRKGSSGFSSYEQYF. The CDR3 DNA sequence: TGTGCCAGCAGAAAGGGGTCTAGCGGGTTCAGTTCCTACGAGCAGTACTTC. This chain links TRBV2 with TRBJ2-7; 8 nucleotides line up with TRBD2. This CDR3 has 17 residues. Germline V CDR1 and CDR2: SNHLY, FYNNEI. Trimming removed 6 bases from V and 1 base from J; junction bases left unmatched: 14.

V and J are TRBV5-1 and TRBJ1-1; 12 positions agree with TRBD1. CDR1 is SGHRS, CDR2 YFSETQ, per germline. The CDR3 consists of 15 residues. J was trimmed by 3 bases and V by 2 bases; bases with no gene match: 2. Here the CDR3 DNA reads TGCGCCAGCAGCTTCGGGACAGGGGGCGACACTGAAGCTTTCTTT. This gives the protein CASSFGTGGDTEAFF.

The chain combines TRBV19 with TRBJ1-1; a possible D gene is TRBD1 (5 bases). This CDR3 region has 14 residues. The germline V gene encodes CDR1 LNHDA and CDR2 SQIVND (reference sequence). V was pared by 8 bases and J by 8 bases, with 21 bases between. CDR3 sequence reads: CASEGRQGGYEAFF. The CDR3 nucleotides are TGTGCCAGTGAGGGGCGGCAGGGAGGTTACGAAGCTTTCTTT.

The genes are TRBV6-5 and TRBJ1-2, with D possibly being TRBD1 (5 bases). With 6 bases removed from V and 0 bases from J, the gap between germline ends came to 14 bases. This CDR3 is 15 amino acids long. CDR1 is MNHEY and CDR2 is SVGAGI in the germline V gene. For the CDR3, the DNA is TGTGCCAGCAGGGGCGGGACGGCGACTAACTATGGCTACACCTTC. Translation gives CASRGGTATNYGYTF.

The chain recombines TRBV5-1 with TRBJ1-2; tentative D call: TRBD1 (6 bases). Germline V gene data show CDR1 as SGHRS and CDR2 as YFSETQ. Trimming cost V 2 bases and J 4 bases, with 12 bases left between them. This CDR3 comprises 14 residues. The CDR3 sequence is CASSLLTGSYGYTF. In DNA, the CDR3 is TGCGCCAGCAGCTTACTGACAGGCTCCTATGGCTACACCTTC.

The chain is built from TRBV19 and TRBJ1-2; TRBD1 matches at 9 bases. The V and J ends lost 5 bases and 10 bases, in that order; junction bases with no gene match: 14. Per germline, CDR1 LNHDA and CDR2 SQIVND (reference sequence). The CDR3 has 15 amino acids. The CDR3 nucleotides are TGTGCCAGTAGTGCGCCTGGGGACAGGGTAGGAGTCTACACCTTC. Translating gives CASSAPGDRVGVYTF.

The chain carries TRBV6-6 and TRBJ1-4; D is unresolved. The germline gives CDR1 MNHNY, CDR2 SVGAGI (reference sequence). Trimming pared 0 bases from V and 8 bases from J, leaving 13 bases between. The CDR3 runs 15 residues. CDR3 DNA: TGTGCCAGCAGTTACTCGTTAGGAGGCGGGGAAAAACTGTTTTTT. This codes for CASSYSLGGGEKLFF.

V and J are TRBV4-1 and TRBJ2-2; maybe TRBD1 (6 bases). V was pared by 0 bases and J by 1 base, with 12 bases between. The CDR3 runs to 17 residues. The germline gives CDR1 MGHRA, CDR2 YSYEKL. CDR3: CASSQDMGRGNTGELFF. In DNA form, the CDR3 reads TGCGCCAGCAGCCAAGATATGGGCAGGGGGAACACCGGGGAGCTGTTTTTT.

For the CDR3, the DNA is TGCGCCAGCAGCCTTGACAGGGGGAGAGGTGGCTACACCTTC. As protein: CASSLDRGRGGYTF. The rearrangement joins TRBV4-1 to TRBJ1-2; 9 bases fit TRBD1. The CDR3 covers 14 residues. Germline assignment: CDR1 MGHRA and CDR2 YSYEKL. The ends lost 4 bases at V and 7 bases at J; junction bases unmatched: 7.